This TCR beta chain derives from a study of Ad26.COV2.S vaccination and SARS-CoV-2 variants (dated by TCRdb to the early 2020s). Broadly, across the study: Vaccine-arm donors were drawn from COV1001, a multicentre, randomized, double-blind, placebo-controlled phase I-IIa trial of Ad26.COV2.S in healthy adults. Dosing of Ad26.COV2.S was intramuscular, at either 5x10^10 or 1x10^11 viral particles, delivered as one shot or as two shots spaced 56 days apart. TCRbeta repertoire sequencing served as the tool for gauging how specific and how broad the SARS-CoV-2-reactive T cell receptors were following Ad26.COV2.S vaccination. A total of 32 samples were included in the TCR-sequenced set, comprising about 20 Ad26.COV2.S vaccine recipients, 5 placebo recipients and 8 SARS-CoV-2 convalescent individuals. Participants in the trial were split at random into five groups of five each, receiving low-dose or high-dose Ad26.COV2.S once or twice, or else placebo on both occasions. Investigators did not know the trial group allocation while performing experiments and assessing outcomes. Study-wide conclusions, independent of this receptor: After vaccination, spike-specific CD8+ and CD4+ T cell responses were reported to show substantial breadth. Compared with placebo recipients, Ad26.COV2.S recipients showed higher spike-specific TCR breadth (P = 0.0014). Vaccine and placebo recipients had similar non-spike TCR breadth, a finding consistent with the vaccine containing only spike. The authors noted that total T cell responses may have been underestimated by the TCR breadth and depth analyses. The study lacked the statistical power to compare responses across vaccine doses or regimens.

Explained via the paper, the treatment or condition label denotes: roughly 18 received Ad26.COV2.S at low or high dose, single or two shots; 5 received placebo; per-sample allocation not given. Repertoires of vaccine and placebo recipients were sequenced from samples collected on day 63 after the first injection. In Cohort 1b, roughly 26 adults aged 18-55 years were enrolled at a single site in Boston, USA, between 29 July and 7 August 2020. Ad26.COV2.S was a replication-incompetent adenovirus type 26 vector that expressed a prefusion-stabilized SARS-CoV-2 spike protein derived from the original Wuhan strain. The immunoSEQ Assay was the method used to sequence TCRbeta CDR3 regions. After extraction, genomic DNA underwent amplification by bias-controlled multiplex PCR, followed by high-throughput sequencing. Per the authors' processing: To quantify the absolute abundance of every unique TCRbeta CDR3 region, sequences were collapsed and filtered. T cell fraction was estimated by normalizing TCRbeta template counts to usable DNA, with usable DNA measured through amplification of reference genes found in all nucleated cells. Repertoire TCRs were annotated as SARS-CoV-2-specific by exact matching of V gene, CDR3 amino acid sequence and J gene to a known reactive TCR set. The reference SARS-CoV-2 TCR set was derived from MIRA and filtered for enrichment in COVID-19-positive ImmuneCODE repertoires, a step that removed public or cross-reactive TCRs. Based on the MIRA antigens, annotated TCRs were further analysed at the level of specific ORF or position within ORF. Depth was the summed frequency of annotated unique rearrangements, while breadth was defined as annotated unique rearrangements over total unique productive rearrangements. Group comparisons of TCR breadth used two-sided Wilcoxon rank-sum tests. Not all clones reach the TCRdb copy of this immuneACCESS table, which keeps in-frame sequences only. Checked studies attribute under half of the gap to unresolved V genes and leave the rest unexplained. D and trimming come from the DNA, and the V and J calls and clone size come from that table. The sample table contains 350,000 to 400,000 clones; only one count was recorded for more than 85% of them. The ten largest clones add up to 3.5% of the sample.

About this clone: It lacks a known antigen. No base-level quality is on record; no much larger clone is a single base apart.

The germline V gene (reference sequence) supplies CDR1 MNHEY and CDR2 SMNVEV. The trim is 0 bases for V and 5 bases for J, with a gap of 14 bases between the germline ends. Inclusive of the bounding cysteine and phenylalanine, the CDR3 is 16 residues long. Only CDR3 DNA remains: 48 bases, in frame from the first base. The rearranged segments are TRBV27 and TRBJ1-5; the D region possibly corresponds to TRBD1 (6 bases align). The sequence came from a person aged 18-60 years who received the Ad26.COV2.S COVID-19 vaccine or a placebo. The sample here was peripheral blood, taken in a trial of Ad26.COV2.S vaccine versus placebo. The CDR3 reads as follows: CASSLSSGGLDQPQHF. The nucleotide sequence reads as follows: TGTGCCAGCAGTTTATCGAGTGGGGGGCTGGATCAGCCCCAGCATTTT.